This TCR beta chain was documented in a study of control samples from healthy donors and cancer patients. Method: immunoSEQ multiplex PCR; TCRdb's copy keeps in-frame clones and lacks some. The sample contains about 52,000 clones, roughly 94% of which appear only once. This receptor was identified in a man aged 25-45 years in good health. Sequenced sample: blood.

In DNA, the CDR3 is TGTGCCAGCAGTGAATTGGGCGGGAGGGCCTGGGCCAAAAACATTCAGTACTTC. It yields the protein CASSELGGRAWAKNIQYF. The V call is TRBV25-1, the J call TRBJ2-4; TRBD2 agrees at 9 bases. The junction had 8 bases not matched to a gene; V was cut back by 1 base and J by 1 base. Germline assignment: CDR1 MGHDK and CDR2 SYGVNS. CDR3 length equals 18 residues.